This TCR beta chain was sequenced for a study of CD8+CD57+ T cells in acquired aplastic anemia. About the study: The mean DNA yield obtained from sorted CD4+ and CD8+ cells came to 3.2 ug.

Researchers used genomic DNA as the template to profile TCR beta VDJ and CDR3. TCRdb called the reads again in MiXCR, with one record for every CDR3 protein. This sample has over 250,000 distinct CDR3 sequences, with approximately 58% found just once. CDR1 is SEHNR, CDR2 FQNEAQ, per germline (reference sequence). This CDR3 is 16 amino acids long. The trim removed 5 bases at V and 7 bases at J, leaving 11 bases unmatched. Sequencing was done on patients that had shown CD8+CD57+ cell expansion by flow cytometry. Patients had received no therapy at the time of blood sampling. V is TRBV7-9 and J is TRBJ2-4, with 10 bases that match TRBD1. The sample taken for sequencing was sorted CD4+, CD8+, or CD8+CD57+ T cells (not recorded which) from PBMCs. The clonotype comes from a human donor with aplastic anemia. The CDR3 protein is CASSPNTGTGVNIQYF. In nucleotides, the CDR3 is TGTGCCAGCAGCCCGAACACAGGGACAGGGGTTAACATTCAGTACTTC.